This T cell receptor beta chain was identified in a study of identical twins. Germline lookup yields CDR1 LGHDT and CDR2 YNNKEL (reference sequence). With V trimmed by 5 bases and J by 9 bases, 9 bases remained unmatched. This CDR3 spans 15 amino acids. TCRdb processed the 5' RACE reads anew with MiXCR; each CDR3 protein has one entry. Here the sample spans 240,000 or so distinct CDR3 sequences, roughly 13% being singletons. These data were also filed under a second study, of yellow fever vaccine responses in identical twins.

Specimen: memory (CD45RO+) T cells sorted from blood. The chain combines TRBV3-1 with TRBJ2-1, with 11 bases identical to TRBD2. The source of this sequence is a woman aged 18-29 years in good health. This CDR3 reads CASSDLAGGYSEQFF. CDR3 nucleotides: TGTGCCAGCAGCGATCTAGCGGGAGGTTATAGTGAGCAGTTCTTC.